This T cell receptor beta chain came from a study of T cell repertoires in cytomegalovirus infection. TCRdb reprocessed the reads with MiXCR, giving one entry per CDR3 protein. Counted here are roughly 280,000 distinct CDR3 sequences, about 13% occurring once; the ten biggest clones make up 8.8%. V was cut by 4 bases and J by 6 bases, with 16 bases left in between. Germline V lookup: CDR1 SGHTA, CDR2 FQGNSA. The CDR3 runs to 14 residues. Many counts were recorded for this clonotype. This TCR derives from a human donor in good health (CMV status not recorded). Some clones in this sample may be carry-over from other donors' samples. The sample consisted of PBMCs. This chain links TRBV7-2 with TRBJ2-7, with TRBD2 as a possible D gene (7 bases). CDR3 in DNA: TGTGCCAGCAGCTCAAAGGGGGGGGTCGGCGAGCAGTACTTC. It yields the protein CASSSKGGVGEQYF.